The 4 T cell receptor beta chains given below trace back to one sample, sequenced in a study of beta chain features in type 1 diabetes. These receptors lack a known antigen. Expressed TCRB transcripts were sequenced because the entire RNA isolate underwent reverse transcription. Assay: immunoSEQ multiplex PCR; the TCRdb copy retains only in-frame clones and omits some. The sample lists approximately 600,000 clones, approximately 13% occurring once. Points from the study as a whole: Type 1 diabetes patients had moderately but significantly shorter TCRB CDR3s in all four CD4+ subsets.

Material for sequencing was naive CD4+ T cells from blood. All receptors derive from a young man with type 1 diabetes.

The chain carries TRBV6-5 and TRBJ1-1; D is unclear. Per the germline V gene, CDR1 is MNHEY and CDR2 is SVGAGI. The CDR3 covers 12 residues. Trimming stripped 5 bases from V and 0 bases from J, with 4 bases between. The CDR3 loop reads CASSGMNTEAFF. In DNA, the CDR3 is TGTGCCAGCAGTGGAATGAACACTGAAGCTTTCTTT.

V is TRBV18 and J is TRBJ1-5; 8 nucleotides align to TRBD1. CDR3 length: 16 amino acids. CDR1 and CDR2 from the germline V gene are KGHSH and LQKENI. Losses at the gene ends were 3 bases for V and 4 bases for J; bases not matched to a gene: 8. The CDR3 nucleotides read TGTGCCAGCTCACCCGGACAGGGCGCCCTGAATCAGCCCCAGCATTTT. This codes for CASSPGQGALNQPQHF. The complete variable domain, with remaining parts taken from reference TRBV18 and TRBJ1-5, reads NAGVMQNPRHLVRRRGQEARLRCSPMKGHSHVYWYRQLPEEGLKFMVYLQKENIIDESGMPKERFSAEFPKEGPSILRIQQVVRGDSAAYFCASSPGQGALNQPQHFGDGTRLSIL.

V gene TRBV15 combines with J gene TRBJ1-5; D is perhaps TRBD1 (5 bases). Germline CDR1 LNHNV, CDR2 YYDKDF (reference sequence). This CDR3 comprises 14 residues. The V end lost 6 bases, the J end lost 4 bases, and 13 bases lay between the germline ends. CDR3 in DNA: TGTGCCACCAGTCGGGGCAACAAGAATCAGCCCCAGCATTTT. Encoded protein: CATSRGNKNQPQHF.

This clone has just a few counts. This chain connects TRBV5-4 to TRBJ2-4, with 7 positions matching TRBD2. V lost 4 bases and J lost 3; bases outside the gene matches: 7. The CDR3 totals 15 residues. Germline V gene sequence: CDR1 SGHNT, CDR2 YYREEE (reference sequence). Written as DNA, the CDR3 is TGTGCCAGCAGCAGGGAGGGCCAAGACAAAAACATTCAGTACTTC. It codes for CASSREGQDKNIQYF.